Given below is one T cell receptor beta chain in context. Some clones are missing from TCRdb's copy, which holds only in-frame ones; the method was immunoSEQ multiplex PCR. This sample yields under 60,000 clones, of which around four fifths are seen a single time; 3.9% belongs to the top ten. The data were obtained in a study of OX40 agonist ivuxolimab in advanced cancers. The germline gives CDR1 SGHDN, CDR2 FVKESK. There are 15 residues in the CDR3. Trimming stripped 4 bases from V and 7 bases from J, with 14 bases between. The sequenced sample was CD4+ or CD8+ T cells sorted from blood, obtained in a trial of the OX40 agonist ivuxolimab. This receptor was taken from an adult with an advanced solid tumor such as melanoma, head and neck, liver or kidney cancer. The chain is built from TRBV14 and TRBJ1-6; perhaps TRBD1 as D (6 bases). As DNA, the CDR3 is TGTGCCAGCAGCCCACAGGGCGCGAGAAATTCACCCCTCCACTTT. This sequence encodes CASSPQGARNSPLHF.